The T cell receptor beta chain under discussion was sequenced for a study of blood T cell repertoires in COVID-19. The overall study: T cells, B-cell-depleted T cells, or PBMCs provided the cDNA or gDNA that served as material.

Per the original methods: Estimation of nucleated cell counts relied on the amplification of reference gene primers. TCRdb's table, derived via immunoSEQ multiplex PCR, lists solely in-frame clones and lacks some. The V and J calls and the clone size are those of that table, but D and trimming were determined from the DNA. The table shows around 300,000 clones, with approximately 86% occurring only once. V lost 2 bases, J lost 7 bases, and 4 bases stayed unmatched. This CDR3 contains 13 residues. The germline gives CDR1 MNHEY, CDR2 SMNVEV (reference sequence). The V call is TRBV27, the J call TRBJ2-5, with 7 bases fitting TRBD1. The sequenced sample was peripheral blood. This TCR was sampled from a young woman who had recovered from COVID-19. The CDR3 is CASSLDRVGTQYF. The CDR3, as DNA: TGTGCCAGCAGTTTAGACAGGGTGGGGACCCAGTACTTC.